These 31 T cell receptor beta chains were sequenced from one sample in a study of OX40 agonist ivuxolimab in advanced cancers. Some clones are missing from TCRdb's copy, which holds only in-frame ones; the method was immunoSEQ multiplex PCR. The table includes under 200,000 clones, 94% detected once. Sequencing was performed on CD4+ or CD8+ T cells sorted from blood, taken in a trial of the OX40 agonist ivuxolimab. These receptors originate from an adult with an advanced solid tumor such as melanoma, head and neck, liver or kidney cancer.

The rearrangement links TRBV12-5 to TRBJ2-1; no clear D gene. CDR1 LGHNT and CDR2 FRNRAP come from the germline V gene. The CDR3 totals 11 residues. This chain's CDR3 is CAGAVYNEQFF. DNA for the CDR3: TGTGCAGGAGCCGTCTACAATGAGCAGTTCTTC. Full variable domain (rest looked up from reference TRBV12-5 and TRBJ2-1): DARVTQTPRHKVTEMGQEVTMRCQPILGHNTVFWYRQTMMQGLELLAYFRNRAPLDDSGMPKDRFSAEMPDATLATLKIQPSEPRDSAVYFCAGAVYNEQFFGPGTRLTVL.

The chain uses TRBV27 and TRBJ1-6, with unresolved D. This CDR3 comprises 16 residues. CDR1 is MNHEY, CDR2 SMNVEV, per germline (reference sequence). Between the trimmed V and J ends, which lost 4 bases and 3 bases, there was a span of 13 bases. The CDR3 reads CASSSFRQSYNSPLHF. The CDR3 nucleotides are TGTGCCAGCAGTTCGTTCAGGCAAAGCTATAATTCACCCCTCCACTTT.

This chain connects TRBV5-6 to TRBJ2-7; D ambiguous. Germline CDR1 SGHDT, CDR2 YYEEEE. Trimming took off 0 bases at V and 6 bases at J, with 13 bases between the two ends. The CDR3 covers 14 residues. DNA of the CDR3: TGTGCCAGCAGCTTGGACGCTAATCGTCTCGAGCAGTACTTC. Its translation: CASSLDANRLEQYF.

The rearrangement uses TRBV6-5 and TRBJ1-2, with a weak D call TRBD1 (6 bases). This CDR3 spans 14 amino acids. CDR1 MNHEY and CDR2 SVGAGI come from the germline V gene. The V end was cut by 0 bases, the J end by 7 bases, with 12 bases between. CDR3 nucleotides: TGTGCCAGCAGTTACTCGGGGGGGGCAGGTGGCTACACCTTC. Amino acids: CASSYSGGAGGYTF.

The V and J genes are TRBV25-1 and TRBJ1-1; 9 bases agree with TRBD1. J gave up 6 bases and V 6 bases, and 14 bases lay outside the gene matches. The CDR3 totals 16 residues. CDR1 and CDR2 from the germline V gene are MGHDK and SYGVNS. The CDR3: CASRASFTGGFAEAFF. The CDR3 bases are TGTGCCAGCAGAGCTAGCTTTACAGGGGGCTTCGCTGAAGCTTTCTTT.

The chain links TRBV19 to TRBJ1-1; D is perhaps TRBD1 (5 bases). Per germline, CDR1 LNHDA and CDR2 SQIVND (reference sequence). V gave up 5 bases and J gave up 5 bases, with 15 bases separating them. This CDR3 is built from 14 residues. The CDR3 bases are TGTGCCAGTAGTCTACCGGGACGATCTACTGAAGCTTTCTTT. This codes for CASSLPGRSTEAFF.

CDR3 DNA: TGTGCCAGCAGCGTGACAAATACCGGGGAGCTGTTTTTT. Protein: CASSVTNTGELFF. The chain carries TRBV9 and TRBJ2-2; D is ambiguous. Germline V gene lookup returns CDR1 SGDLS and CDR2 YYNGEE. The ends were cut back, 2 bases at V and 5 bases at J, with 7 bases in the middle. CDR3 size: 13 residues. The full variable domain, in which reference TRBV9 and TRBJ2-2 provide the parts outside the CDR3, is DSGVTQTPKHLITATGQRVTLRCSPRSGDLSVYWYQQSLDQGLQFLIQYYNGEERAKGNILERFSAQQFPDLHSELNLSSLELGDSALYFCASSVTNTGELFFGEGSRLTVL.

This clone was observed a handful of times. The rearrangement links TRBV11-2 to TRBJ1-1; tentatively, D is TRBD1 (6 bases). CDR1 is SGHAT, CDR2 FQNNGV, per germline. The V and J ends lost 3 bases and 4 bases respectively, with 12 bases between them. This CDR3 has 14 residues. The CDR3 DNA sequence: TGTGCCAGCAGCTTGGCAGGGGAGGGCACTGAAGCTTTCTTT. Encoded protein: CASSLAGEGTEAFF.

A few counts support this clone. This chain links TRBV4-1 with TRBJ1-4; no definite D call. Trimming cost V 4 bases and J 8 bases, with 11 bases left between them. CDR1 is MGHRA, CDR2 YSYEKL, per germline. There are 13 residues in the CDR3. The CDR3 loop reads CASSPGRGEKLFF. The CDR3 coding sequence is TGCGCCAGCAGCCCTGGTCGGGGAGAAAAACTGTTTTTT.

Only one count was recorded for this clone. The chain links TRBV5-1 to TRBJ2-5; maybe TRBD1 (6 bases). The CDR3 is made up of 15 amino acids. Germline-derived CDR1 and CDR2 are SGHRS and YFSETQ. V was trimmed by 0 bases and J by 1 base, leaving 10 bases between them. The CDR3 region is CASSLGGHLQETQYF. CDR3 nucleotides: TGCGCCAGCAGCTTGGGGGGGCACCTCCAAGAGACCCAGTACTTC.

The CDR3 here is CASSLGTDILEAFF. The CDR3 region has the DNA TGTGCCAGCAGCCTAGGGACGGATATCCTTGAAGCTTTCTTT. This rearrangement joins TRBV5-4 to TRBJ1-1; TRBD1 might be the D (5 bases). CDR3 length equals 14 residues. Per germline, CDR1 SGHNT and CDR2 YYREEE (reference sequence). The ends were cut back, 4 bases at V and 7 bases at J, with 17 bases in the middle.

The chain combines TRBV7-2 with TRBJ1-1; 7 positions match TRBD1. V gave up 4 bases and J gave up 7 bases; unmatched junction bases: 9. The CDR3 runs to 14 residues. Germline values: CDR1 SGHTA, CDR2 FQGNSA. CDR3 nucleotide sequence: TGTGCCAGCAGCTCCGGGACAGTCGAGGGTGAAGCTTTCTTT. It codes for CASSSGTVEGEAFF.

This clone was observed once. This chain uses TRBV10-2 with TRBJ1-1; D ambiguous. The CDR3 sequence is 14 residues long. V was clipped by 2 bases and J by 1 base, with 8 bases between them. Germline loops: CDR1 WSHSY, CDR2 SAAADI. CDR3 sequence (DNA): TGCGCCAGCAGTGAGCAGTCCCGGAACACTGAAGCTTTCTTT. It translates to CASSEQSRNTEAFF.

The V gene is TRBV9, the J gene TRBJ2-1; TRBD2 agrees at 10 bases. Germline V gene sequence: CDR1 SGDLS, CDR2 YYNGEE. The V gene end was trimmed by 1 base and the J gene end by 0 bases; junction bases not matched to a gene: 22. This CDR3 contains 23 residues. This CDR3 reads CASSVKRWERGGSPTSSYNEQFF. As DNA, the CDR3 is TGTGCCAGCAGCGTAAAGAGGTGGGAGCGGGGGGGCTCCCCGACTAGCTCCTACAATGAGCAGTTCTTC.

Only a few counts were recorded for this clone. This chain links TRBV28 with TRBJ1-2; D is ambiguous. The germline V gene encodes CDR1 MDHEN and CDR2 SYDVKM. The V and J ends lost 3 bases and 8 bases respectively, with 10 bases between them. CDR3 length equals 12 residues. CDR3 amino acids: CASSFPPRGYTF. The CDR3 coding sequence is TGTGCCAGCAGTTTCCCCCCACGGGGCTACACCTTC.

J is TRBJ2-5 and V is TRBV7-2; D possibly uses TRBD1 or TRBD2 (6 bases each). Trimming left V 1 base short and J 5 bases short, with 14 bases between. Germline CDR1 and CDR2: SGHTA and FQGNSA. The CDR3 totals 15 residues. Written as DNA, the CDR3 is TGTGCCAGCAGCTTAGTGCTGGGGGCGGGGGAGACCCAGTACTTC. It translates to CASSLVLGAGETQYF.

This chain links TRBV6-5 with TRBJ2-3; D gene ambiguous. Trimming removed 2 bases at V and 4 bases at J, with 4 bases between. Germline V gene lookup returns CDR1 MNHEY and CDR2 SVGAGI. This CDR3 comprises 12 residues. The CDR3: CASSYPADTQYF. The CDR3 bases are TGTGCCAGCAGTTACCCGGCAGATACGCAGTATTTT.

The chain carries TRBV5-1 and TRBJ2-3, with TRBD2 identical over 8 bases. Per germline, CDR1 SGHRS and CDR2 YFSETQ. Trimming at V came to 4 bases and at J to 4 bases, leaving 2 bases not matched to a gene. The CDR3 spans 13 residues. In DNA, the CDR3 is TGCGCCAGCAGCCGGACTAGCCCAGATACGCAGTATTTT. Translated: CASSRTSPDTQYF.

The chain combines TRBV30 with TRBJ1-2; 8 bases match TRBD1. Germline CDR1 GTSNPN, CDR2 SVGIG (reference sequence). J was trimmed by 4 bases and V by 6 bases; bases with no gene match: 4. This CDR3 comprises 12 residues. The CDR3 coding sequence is TGTGCCTGCGGACAGGGTGGCTATGGCTACACCTTC. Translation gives CACGQGGYGYTF. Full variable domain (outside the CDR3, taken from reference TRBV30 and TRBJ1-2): SQTIHQWPATLVQPVGSPLSLECTVEGTSNPNLYWYRQAAGRGLQLLFYSVGIGQISSEVPQNLSASRPQDRQFILSSKKLLLSDSGFYLCACGQGGYGYTFGSGTRLTVV.

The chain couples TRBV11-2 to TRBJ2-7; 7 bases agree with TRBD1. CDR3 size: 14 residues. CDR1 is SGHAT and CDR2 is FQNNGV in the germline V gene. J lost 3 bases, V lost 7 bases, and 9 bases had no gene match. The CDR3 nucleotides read TGTGCCAGCACCCTTCGTGGACAGGACTACGAGCAGTACTTC. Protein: CASTLRGQDYEQYF.

CDR3 bases: TGTGCCAGCAGTTTATGGGGGCCCTGGGACAGCAGTTATTCACCCCTCCACTTT. It encodes CASSLWGPWDSSYSPLHF. The chain has TRBV27 and TRBJ1-6, with 7 bases identical to TRBD1. Unmatched junction bases numbered 14, after V lost 1 base and J lost 8 bases. This CDR3 is 18 amino acids long. CDR1 is MNHEY, CDR2 SMNVEV, per germline (reference sequence).

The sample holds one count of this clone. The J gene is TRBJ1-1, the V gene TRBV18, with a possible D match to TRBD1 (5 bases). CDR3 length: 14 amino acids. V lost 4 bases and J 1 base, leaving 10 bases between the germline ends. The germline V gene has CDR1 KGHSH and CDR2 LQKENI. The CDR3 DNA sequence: TGTGCCAGCTCACGCGGGACGCCGAACACTGAAGCTTTCTTT. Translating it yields CASSRGTPNTEAFF.

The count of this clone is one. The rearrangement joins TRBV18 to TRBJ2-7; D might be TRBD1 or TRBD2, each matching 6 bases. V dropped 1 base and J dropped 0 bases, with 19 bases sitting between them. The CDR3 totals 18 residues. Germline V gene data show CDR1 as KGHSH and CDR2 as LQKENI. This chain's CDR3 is CASSPRYGGTPYSYEQYF. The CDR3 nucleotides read TGTGCCAGCTCACCACGGTACGGAGGGACACCATACTCCTACGAGCAGTACTTC.

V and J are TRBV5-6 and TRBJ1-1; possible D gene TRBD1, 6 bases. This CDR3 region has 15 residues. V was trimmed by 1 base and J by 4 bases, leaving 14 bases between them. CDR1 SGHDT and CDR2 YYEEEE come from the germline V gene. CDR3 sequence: CASSLSGGRSTEAFF. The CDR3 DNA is TGTGCCAGCAGCTTGAGTGGGGGGCGTTCCACTGAAGCTTTCTTT.

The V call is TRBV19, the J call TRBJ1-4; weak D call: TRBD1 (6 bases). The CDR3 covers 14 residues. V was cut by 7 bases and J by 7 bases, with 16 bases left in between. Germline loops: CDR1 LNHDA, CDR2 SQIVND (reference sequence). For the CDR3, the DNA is TGTGCCAGTACCAATCTGGGGGGCCCTGAAAAACTGTTTTTT. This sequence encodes CASTNLGGPEKLFF.

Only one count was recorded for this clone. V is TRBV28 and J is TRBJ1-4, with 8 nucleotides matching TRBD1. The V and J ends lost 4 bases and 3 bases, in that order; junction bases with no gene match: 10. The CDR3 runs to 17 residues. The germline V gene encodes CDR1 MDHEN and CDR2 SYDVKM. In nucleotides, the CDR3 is TGTGCCAGCAGTTCCTATAGGACAGGGAAGGCTAATGAAAAACTGTTTTTT. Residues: CASSSYRTGKANEKLFF.

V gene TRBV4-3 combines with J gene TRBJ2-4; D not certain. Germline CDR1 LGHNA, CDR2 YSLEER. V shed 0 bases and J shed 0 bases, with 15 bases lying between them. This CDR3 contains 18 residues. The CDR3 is CASSQEGTGRQAKNIQYF. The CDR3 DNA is TGCGCCAGCAGCCAAGAAGGTACCGGCCGACAAGCCAAAAACATTCAGTACTTC.

The CDR3 coding sequence is TGTGCCAGCAGCCCCGACAGTACCTATGGCTACACCTTC. Protein product: CASSPDSTYGYTF. This chain uses TRBV7-2 with TRBJ1-2; TRBD1 might be the D (5 bases). Germline lookup yields CDR1 SGHTA and CDR2 FQGNSA. V shed 5 bases and J shed 4 bases, with 11 bases lying between them. The CDR3 is 13 residues long.

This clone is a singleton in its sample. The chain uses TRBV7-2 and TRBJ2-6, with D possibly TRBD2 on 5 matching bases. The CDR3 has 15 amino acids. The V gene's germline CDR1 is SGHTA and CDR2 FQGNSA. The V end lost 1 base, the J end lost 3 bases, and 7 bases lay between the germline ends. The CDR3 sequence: CASSLDGNGANVLTF. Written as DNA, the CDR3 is TGTGCCAGCAGCTTAGACGGGAATGGGGCCAACGTCCTGACTTTC.

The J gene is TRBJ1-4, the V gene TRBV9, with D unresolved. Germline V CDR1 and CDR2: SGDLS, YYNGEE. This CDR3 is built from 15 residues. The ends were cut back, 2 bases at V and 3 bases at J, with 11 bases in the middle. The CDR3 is CASSVQDASNEKLFF. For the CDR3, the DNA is TGTGCCAGCAGCGTCCAGGACGCGTCTAATGAAAAACTGTTTTTT. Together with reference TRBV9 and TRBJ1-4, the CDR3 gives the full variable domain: DSGVTQTPKHLITATGQRVTLRCSPRSGDLSVYWYQQSLDQGLQFLIQYYNGEERAKGNILERFSAQQFPDLHSELNLSSLELGDSALYFCASSVQDASNEKLFFGSGTQLSVL.

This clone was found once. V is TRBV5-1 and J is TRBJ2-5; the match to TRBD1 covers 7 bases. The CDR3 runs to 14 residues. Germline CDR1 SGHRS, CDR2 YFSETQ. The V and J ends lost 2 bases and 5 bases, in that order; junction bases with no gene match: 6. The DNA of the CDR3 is TGCGCCAGCAGCTTATCACAGGGGTATGAGACCCAGTACTTC. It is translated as CASSLSQGYETQYF.